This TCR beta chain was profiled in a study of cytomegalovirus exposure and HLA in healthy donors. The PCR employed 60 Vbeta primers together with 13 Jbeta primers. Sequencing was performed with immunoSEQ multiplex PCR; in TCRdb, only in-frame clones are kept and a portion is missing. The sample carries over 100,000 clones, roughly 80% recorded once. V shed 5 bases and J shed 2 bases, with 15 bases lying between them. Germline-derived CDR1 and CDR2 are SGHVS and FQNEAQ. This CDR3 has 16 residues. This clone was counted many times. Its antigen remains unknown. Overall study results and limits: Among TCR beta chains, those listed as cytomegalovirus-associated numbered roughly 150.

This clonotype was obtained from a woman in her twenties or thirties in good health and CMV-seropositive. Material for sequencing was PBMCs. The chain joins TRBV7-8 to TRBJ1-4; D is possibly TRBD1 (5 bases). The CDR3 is CASSERRGGTNEKLFF. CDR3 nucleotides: TGTGCCAGCAGCGAAAGGCGCGGGGGGACTAATGAAAAACTGTTTTTT.